What follows are 16 T cell receptor beta chains derived from one specimen sequenced in a study of blood T cell repertoires in COVID-19. The protocol was immunoSEQ multiplex PCR, while the TCRdb copy is restricted to in-frame clones and leaves out a portion. Altogether 40,000 or so clones are present, just over 85% being singletons, with the ten largest covering roughly 7.6%. Sequencing used peripheral blood. Receptors were obtained from a man in his fifties or sixties with active COVID-19.

The chain recombines TRBV7-2 with TRBJ2-3; TRBD1 might be the D (6 bases). Trimming pared 4 bases from V and 0 bases from J, leaving 8 bases between. The CDR3 has 14 amino acids. Germline V lookup: CDR1 SGHTA, CDR2 FQGNSA. The CDR3 coding sequence is TGTGCCAGCAGCTCGGGACAAAGCACAGATACGCAGTATTTT. It yields the protein CASSSGQSTDTQYF. The variable domain in full, completed from reference TRBV7-2 and TRBJ2-3, reads GAGVSQSPSNKVTEKGKDVELRCDPISGHTALYWYRQSLGQGLEFLIYFQGNSAPDKSGLPSDRFSAERTGGSVSTLTIQRTQQEDSAVYLCASSSGQSTDTQYFGPGTRLTVL.

This clone is a singleton in its sample. V is TRBV11-1 and J is TRBJ2-7, with TRBD2 matching 10 bases. Looked up from germline, CDR1 is SGHAT and CDR2 is FQDESV (reference sequence). The CDR3 runs to 15 residues. Trimming at V came to 5 bases and at J to 5 bases, leaving 9 bases not matched to a gene. Here the CDR3 DNA reads TGTGCCAGCAGCCTAAGCGGACTAGCGGACGACGAGCAGTACTTC. It codes for CASSLSGLADDEQYF. The whole variable domain, remainder taken from reference TRBV11-1 and TRBJ2-7, is EAEVAQSPRYKITEKSQAVAFWCDPISGHATLYWYRQILGQGPELLVQFQDESVVDDSQLPKDRFSAERLKGVDSTLKIQPAELGDSAMYLCASSLSGLADDEQYFGPGTRLTVT.

The chain uses TRBV6-5 and TRBJ2-3; 9 nucleotides align to TRBD1. Germline loops: CDR1 MNHEY, CDR2 SVGAGI. V lost 6 bases to trimming and J lost 2 bases; unmatched junction nucleotides: 6. The CDR3 sequence is 15 residues long. CDR3 amino acids: CASRDTGGSTDTQYF. CDR3 in DNA: TGTGCCAGCAGGGACACAGGGGGCTCCACAGATACGCAGTATTTT.

The genes are TRBV7-2 and TRBJ1-5; 7 bases agree with TRBD1. Germline values: CDR1 SGHTA, CDR2 FQGNSA. CDR3 length equals 14 residues. V shed 2 bases and J 2 bases; nucleotides not matched to a gene: 0. The CDR3 loop reads CASSLTGGNQPQHF. Written as DNA, the CDR3 is TGTGCCAGCAGCTTAACAGGGGGCAATCAGCCCCAGCATTTT.

The rearrangement joins TRBV6-6 to TRBJ1-1, with a weak D call TRBD1 (6 bases). Trimming cost V 7 bases and J 1 base, with 13 bases left between them. CDR1 MNHNY and CDR2 SVGAGI come from the germline V gene (reference sequence). The CDR3 has 14 amino acids. DNA of the CDR3: TGTGCCAGCATCCCAACAGGGAGGAACACTGAAGCTTTCTTT. It translates to CASIPTGRNTEAFF.

The chain recombines TRBV13 with TRBJ1-1; D uncertain. The germline V gene encodes CDR1 PRHDT and CDR2 FYEKMQ (reference sequence). CDR3 length: 12 amino acids. V shed 2 bases and J shed 6 bases, with 7 bases lying between them. This chain's CDR3 is CASSLRRAEAFF. The DNA for the CDR3 is TGTGCCAGCAGCTTACGGAGGGCTGAAGCTTTCTTT.

This clone was observed once. The chain joins TRBV7-8 to TRBJ2-5; TRBD2 agrees at 8 bases. The length of the CDR3 is 15 residues. V was pared by 5 bases and J by 7 bases, with 12 bases of the junction left unmatched. Germline CDR1 reads SGHVS; CDR2 reads FQNEAQ. The CDR3 bases are TGTGCCAGCAGCGGACTCGGACTAGCCGAGGCGACCCAGTACTTC. As protein: CASSGLGLAEATQYF.

The chain links TRBV7-2 to TRBJ2-7, with TRBD1 matching over 9 bases. V lost 5 bases, J lost 7 bases, and 6 bases stayed unmatched. This CDR3 has 13 residues. Per the germline V gene, CDR1 is SGHTA and CDR2 is FQGNSA. CDR3: CASSGTGGEEQYF. The CDR3 DNA is TGTGCCAGCAGCGGCACAGGGGGCGAGGAGCAGTACTTC.

This rearrangement joins TRBV19 to TRBJ2-5; D unclear. CDR1 is LNHDA, CDR2 SQIVND, per germline (reference sequence). V was trimmed by 6 bases and J by 5 bases, leaving 10 bases between them. The CDR3 consists of 12 residues. Here the CDR3 reads CASSTGSETQYF. The CDR3 region has the DNA TGTGCCAGTAGCACCGGTTCGGAGACCCAGTACTTC.

V usage is TRBV5-1 and J usage is TRBJ1-1; D perhaps matches TRBD1 (6 bases). Germline assignment: CDR1 SGHRS and CDR2 YFSETQ. V was clipped by 3 bases and J by 1 base, with 19 bases between them. The CDR3 is 17 amino acids. This CDR3 is CASSSTSQGIGNTEAFF. In nucleotides, the CDR3 is TGCGCCAGCAGCTCGACCTCCCAGGGGATTGGGAACACTGAAGCTTTCTTT.

The J gene is TRBJ2-7, the V gene TRBV3-1 (or the pseudogene TRBV3-2), with 7 bases identical to TRBD2. Germline loops: CDR1 LGHDT, CDR2 YNNKEL (reference sequence). The CDR3 is made up of 15 amino acids. V shed 2 bases, J shed 6 bases, and the junction held 10 bases outside the gene matches. CDR3 in DNA: TGTGCCAGCAGCCAATACCTGGGGGGGATGGGCGAGCAGTACTTC. This sequence encodes CASSQYLGGMGEQYF.

As DNA, the CDR3 is TGCGCCAGCAGCCAAGGGTTCGCGGGGTTGAGTAATTCACCCCTCCACTTT. Protein: CASSQGFAGLSNSPLHF. The chain is built from TRBV4-1 and TRBJ1-6; D not resolved. The CDR3 runs 17 residues. V was shortened by 1 base and J by 6 bases, with 16 bases between the two germline ends. Germline values: CDR1 MGHRA, CDR2 YSYEKL.

The chain employs TRBV24-1 and TRBJ2-3; D call uncertain. Germline V gene lookup returns CDR1 KGHDR and CDR2 SFDVKD. The CDR3 has 13 amino acids. V dropped 7 bases and J dropped 1 base, with 8 bases sitting between them. The CDR3 DNA is TGTGCCACCAGAGCGCGGCGCACAGATACGCAGTATTTT. Its protein product is CATRARRTDTQYF.

The chain carries TRBV12-3 or TRBV12-4 and TRBJ2-4; D possibly corresponds to TRBD2 (6 bases). This CDR3 comprises 13 residues. Between the trimmed V and J ends, which lost 5 bases and 9 bases, there was a span of 14 bases. The CDR3 DNA reads TGTGCCAGCAGTCCGGGACTGCAGACCATTCAGTACTTC. The encoded protein is CASSPGLQTIQYF.

The chain is built from TRBV28 and TRBJ2-3; 10 bases are a match to TRBD1. This CDR3 comprises 15 residues. CDR1 and CDR2 from the germline V gene are MDHEN and SYDVKM. The junction had 10 bases not matched to a gene; V was cut back by 10 bases and J by 3 bases. CDR3 amino acids: CATNPGTGDTDTQYF. The CDR3 nucleotides are TGTGCCACCAATCCCGGGACAGGGGATACAGATACGCAGTATTTT.

This chain connects TRBV4-2 to TRBJ2-5, with 7 bases lining up with TRBD2. Germline V gene sequence: CDR1 LGHNA, CDR2 YNFKEQ. The CDR3 is 15 residues long. J gave up 3 bases and V 5 bases, and 9 bases lay outside the gene matches. The CDR3 region is CASSNPGTKKETQYF. The CDR3 region has the DNA TGTGCCAGCAGCAACCCCGGGACTAAGAAAGAGACCCAGTACTTC.